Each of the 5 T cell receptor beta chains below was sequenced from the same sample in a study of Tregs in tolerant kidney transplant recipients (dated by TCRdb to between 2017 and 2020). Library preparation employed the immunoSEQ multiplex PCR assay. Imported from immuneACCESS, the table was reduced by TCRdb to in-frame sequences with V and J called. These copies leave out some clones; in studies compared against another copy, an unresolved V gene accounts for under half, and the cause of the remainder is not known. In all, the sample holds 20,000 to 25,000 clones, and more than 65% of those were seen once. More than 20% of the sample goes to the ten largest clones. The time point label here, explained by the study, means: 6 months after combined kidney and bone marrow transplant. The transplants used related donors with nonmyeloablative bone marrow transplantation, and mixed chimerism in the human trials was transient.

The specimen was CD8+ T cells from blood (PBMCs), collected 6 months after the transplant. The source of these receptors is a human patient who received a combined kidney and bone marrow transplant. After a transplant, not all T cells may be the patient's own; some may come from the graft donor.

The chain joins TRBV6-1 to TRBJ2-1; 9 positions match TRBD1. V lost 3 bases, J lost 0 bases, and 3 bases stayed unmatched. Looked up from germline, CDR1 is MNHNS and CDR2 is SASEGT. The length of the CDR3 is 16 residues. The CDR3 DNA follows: TGTGCCAGCAGTGATTGGACAGGGGCCTCCTACAATGAGCAGTTCTTC. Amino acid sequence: CASSDWTGASYNEQFF.

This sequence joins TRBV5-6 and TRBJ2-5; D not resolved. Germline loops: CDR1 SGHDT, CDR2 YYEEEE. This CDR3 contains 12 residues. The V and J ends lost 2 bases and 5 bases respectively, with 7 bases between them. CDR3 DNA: TGTGCCAGCAGCTTTTCCCTGGAGACCCAGTACTTC. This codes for CASSFSLETQYF.

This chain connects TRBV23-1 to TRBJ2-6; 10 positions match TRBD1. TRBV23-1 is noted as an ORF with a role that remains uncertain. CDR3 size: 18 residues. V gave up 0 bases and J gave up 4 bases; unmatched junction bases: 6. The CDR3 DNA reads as TGCGCCAGCAGTCAATCAGGGACAGGGGCGTCCGGGGCCAACGTCCTGACTTTC. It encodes CASSQSGTGASGANVLTF.

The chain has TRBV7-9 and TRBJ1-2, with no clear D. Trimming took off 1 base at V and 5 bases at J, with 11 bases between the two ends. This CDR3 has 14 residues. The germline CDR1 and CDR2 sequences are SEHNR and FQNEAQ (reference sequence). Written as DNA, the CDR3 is TGTGCCAGCAGCTTAGTTGATTCGGGATATGGCTACACCTTC. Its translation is CASSLVDSGYGYTF.

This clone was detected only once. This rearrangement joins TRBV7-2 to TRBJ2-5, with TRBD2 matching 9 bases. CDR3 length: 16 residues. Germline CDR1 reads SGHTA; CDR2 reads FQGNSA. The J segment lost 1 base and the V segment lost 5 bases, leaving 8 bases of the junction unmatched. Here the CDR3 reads CASSLGTSPAQETQYF. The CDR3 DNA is TGTGCCAGCAGCCTCGGGACTAGCCCCGCCCAAGAGACCCAGTACTTC.